The 28 T cell receptor beta chains listed next were all sequenced from one sample in a study of cytomegalovirus exposure and HLA in healthy donors. Assay used: immunoSEQ multiplex PCR; TCRdb lists only in-frame clones, some missing. The table records tens of thousands of clones, 89% of them present only once. What was sequenced was PBMCs. The receptors were sampled from a woman aged 18-30 years in good health and CMV-seronegative.

The rearrangement uses TRBV28 and TRBJ2-7; D might be TRBD2 (7 bases). This CDR3 contains 14 residues. Germline V gene sequence: CDR1 MDHEN, CDR2 SYDVKM. Trimming removed 5 bases at V and 6 bases at J, with 17 bases between. CDR3 loop: CASSLTGGGSEQYF. The CDR3 DNA follows: TGTGCCAGCAGTCTCACGGGGGGCGGGTCCGAGCAGTACTTC. The full variable domain, in which reference TRBV28 and TRBJ2-7 provide the parts outside the CDR3, is DVKVTQSSRYLVKRTGEKVFLECVQDMDHENMFWYRQDPGLGLRLIYFSYDVKMKEKGDIPEGYSVSREKKERFSLILESASTNQTSMYLCASSLTGGGSEQYFGPGTRLTVT.

The chain carries TRBV30 and TRBJ1-1, with TRBD1 identical over 9 bases. V shed 3 bases, J shed 3 bases, and the junction held 2 bases outside the gene matches. The length of the CDR3 is 13 residues. CDR1 GTSNPN and CDR2 SVGIG come from the germline V gene (reference sequence). CDR3 DNA sequence: TGTGCCTGGAGAGGGACAGGGTACACTGAAGCTTTCTTT. Translating gives CAWRGTGYTEAFF.

This clone was counted a single time. The genes are TRBV6-6 and TRBJ2-7; 8 bases map to TRBD2. V dropped 5 bases and J dropped 0; count of bases not matched to a gene: 6. Germline V gives CDR1 MNHNY, CDR2 SVGAGI (reference sequence). CDR3 size: 15 residues. The CDR3 here is CASSPPGLGSYEQYF. CDR3 DNA: TGTGCCAGCAGTCCGCCGGGACTAGGCTCCTACGAGCAGTACTTC.

This rearrangement joins TRBV6-5 to TRBJ1-1, with unresolved D. Germline V CDR1 and CDR2: MNHEY, SVGAGI. V lost 6 bases and J 5 bases, leaving 13 bases between the germline ends. The CDR3 runs to 13 residues. The CDR3 DNA reads TGTGCCAGCAGCAGCGGGGTACGGACTGAAGCTTTCTTT. As protein: CASSSGVRTEAFF.

This clone was found a few times. The V call is TRBV11-3, the J call TRBJ2-1; maybe TRBD2 (5 bases). Between the trimmed V and J ends, which lost 2 bases and 4 bases, there was a span of 18 bases. The CDR3 spans 17 residues. Germline V lookup: CDR1 SGHNT, CDR2 YENEEA. CDR3 sequence (DNA): TGTGCCAGCAGCTTAACGGCGATTGACTATCCTTACAATGAGCAGTTCTTC. This sequence encodes CASSLTAIDYPYNEQFF.

The chain recombines TRBV19 with TRBJ2-7; 7 bases are shared with TRBD1. Germline assignment: CDR1 LNHDA and CDR2 SQIVND (reference sequence). This CDR3 region has 15 residues. Trimming cost V 3 bases and J 5 bases; bases outside gene matches: 10. The CDR3 spells CASSMAPGQYNEQYF. CDR3 bases: TGTGCCAGTAGTATGGCCCCGGGACAGTATAACGAGCAGTACTTC.

The V and J genes are TRBV2 and TRBJ1-5; tentatively, D is TRBD1 (5 bases). V lost 4 bases, J lost 9 bases, and 13 bases lay in between. Germline CDR1 SNHLY, CDR2 FYNNEI. This CDR3 has 13 residues. In DNA, the CDR3 is TGTGCCAGCAGTGTGAGTGGGAGGGGGCCCCAGCATTTT. Its protein is CASSVSGRGPQHF.

The V gene is TRBV4-2, the J gene TRBJ2-7; D unresolved. The V gene lost 3 bases and the J gene lost 0 bases, with 12 bases spanning the gap. The germline V gene encodes CDR1 LGHNA and CDR2 YNFKEQ. This CDR3 has 15 amino acids. The CDR3 bases are TGTGCCAGCAGCCATTCCCGTTTGAGCTCCTACGAGCAGTACTTC. Translation: CASSHSRLSSYEQYF.

V usage is TRBV6-6 and J usage is TRBJ1-2; D is unclear. The V gene lost 7 bases and the J gene lost 5 bases, with 14 bases spanning the gap. This CDR3 is 13 amino acids long. The germline CDR1 and CDR2 sequences are MNHNY and SVGAGI (reference sequence). For the CDR3, the DNA is TGTGCCAGCACCCGGGAAGGAGGGTATGGCTACACCTTC. Translating it yields CASTREGGYGYTF.

This clone turned up a few times. This rearrangement joins TRBV6-4 to TRBJ2-3; 9 nucleotides match TRBD2. The germline CDR1 and CDR2 sequences are MRHNA and SNTAGT. The V segment lost 0 bases and the J segment 4 bases; nucleotides outside the gene matches: 2. The CDR3 is 15 amino acids. CDR3: CASSDSRGGPDTQYF. The CDR3 coding sequence is TGTGCCAGCAGTGACTCGCGGGGGGGCCCAGATACGCAGTATTTT.

The genes are TRBV2 and TRBJ2-1, with 9 positions matching TRBD2. V lost 10 bases to trimming and J lost 5 bases; unmatched junction nucleotides: 9. The CDR3 totals 14 residues. Germline CDR1 and CDR2: SNHLY and FYNNEI. In nucleotides, the CDR3 is TGTGCCACTCGCGGGGCTAGCGGGAACAATGAGCAGTTCTTC. It translates to CATRGASGNNEQFF.

V gene TRBV27 combines with J gene TRBJ2-7; a possible D gene is TRBD1 (6 bases). The germline gives CDR1 MNHEY, CDR2 SMNVEV (reference sequence). Trimming shortened V by 6 bases and J by 2 bases, and 14 bases separated the two germline ends. The CDR3 consists of 14 residues. CDR3 in DNA: TGTGCCAGCAGACCCTCCGGACAGACCTACGAGCAGTACTTC. Its translation: CASRPSGQTYEQYF.

The rearrangement uses TRBV14 and TRBJ2-2; D unclear. The V gene's germline CDR1 is SGHDN and CDR2 FVKESK. V was trimmed by 1 base and J by 1 base, leaving 4 bases between them. This CDR3 is 14 amino acids long. Here the CDR3 reads CASSQVQNTGELFF. The CDR3 bases are TGTGCCAGCAGCCAAGTTCAGAACACCGGGGAGCTGTTTTTT.

The gene calls are TRBV28 and TRBJ1-5, with 8 bases aligning to TRBD1. The CDR3 is 14 amino acids. Per germline, CDR1 MDHEN and CDR2 SYDVKM. V gave up 5 bases and J gave up 7 bases; unmatched junction bases: 7. The CDR3 DNA is TGTGCCAGCAGTCCGACAGGGGACCTGCAGCCCCAGCATTTT. This gives the protein CASSPTGDLQPQHF.

V usage is TRBV10-3 and J usage is TRBJ2-1, with 11 bases that match TRBD1. Germline V CDR1 and CDR2: ENHRY, SYGVKD. The trim removed 3 bases at V and 12 bases at J, leaving 7 bases unmatched. The CDR3 totals 14 residues. The CDR3: CAISDRTGGFRQFF. Written as DNA, the CDR3 is TGTGCCATCAGTGACCGGACAGGGGGCTTCCGGCAGTTCTTC.

This chain links TRBV7-2 with TRBJ2-5, with TRBD2 matching 8 bases. This CDR3 has 14 residues. Germline-derived CDR1 and CDR2 are SGHTA and FQGNSA. The V and J ends lost 5 bases and 5 bases, in that order; junction bases with no gene match: 7. DNA of the CDR3: TGTGCCAGCAGCCTCGGGAGGGCCGGGGAGACCCAGTACTTC. It specifies CASSLGRAGETQYF. Combining the CDR3 with reference TRBV7-2 and TRBJ2-5 gives the whole variable domain GAGVSQSPSNKVTEKGKDVELRCDPISGHTALYWYRQSLGQGLEFLIYFQGNSAPDKSGLPSDRFSAERTGGSVSTLTIQRTQQEDSAVYLCASSLGRAGETQYFGPGTRLLVL.

This chain links TRBV29-1 with TRBJ2-3; the D gene is possibly TRBD2 (6 bases). The germline CDR1 and CDR2 sequences are SQVTM and ANQGSEA. V lost 7 bases and J lost 3, with 11 bases in between. The CDR3 is made up of 12 amino acids. CDR3 in DNA: TGCAGCGCCGTGACTAGAACAGATACGCAGTATTTT. It translates to CSAVTRTDTQYF.

V is TRBV28 and J is TRBJ2-1, with 10 nucleotides matching TRBD2. The CDR3 runs to 14 residues. Trimming at V came to 6 bases and at J to 12 bases, leaving 11 bases not matched to a gene. The germline V gene encodes CDR1 MDHEN and CDR2 SYDVKM. This CDR3 reads CASSRLAGGFGQFF. CDR3 sequence (DNA): TGTGCCAGCAGCCGACTAGCGGGCGGCTTCGGGCAGTTCTTC.

The V gene is TRBV29-1, the J gene TRBJ1-1, with TRBD1 as a possible D gene (5 bases). The CDR3 is made up of 13 amino acids. The V gene lost 2 bases and the J gene lost 1 base, with 8 bases spanning the gap. CDR1 and CDR2 (germline): SQVTM, ANQGSEA. The CDR3 region has the DNA TGCAGCGTTGAACCCGACAGGAACACTGAAGCTTTCTTT. Residues: CSVEPDRNTEAFF.

V usage is TRBV5-6 and J usage is TRBJ1-2; D uncertain. Trimming shortened V by 3 bases and J by 8 bases, and 8 bases separated the two germline ends. CDR1 SGHDT and CDR2 YYEEEE come from the germline V gene. The CDR3 contains 11 residues. CDR3 protein: CASSWTRGYTF. The CDR3 DNA reads as TGTGCCAGCAGCTGGACTCGGGGCTACACCTTC. Combining the CDR3 with reference TRBV5-6 and TRBJ1-2 gives the whole variable domain DAGVTQSPTHLIKTRGQQVTLRCSPKSGHDTVSWYQQALGQGPQFIFQYYEEEERQRGNFPDRFSGHQFPNYSSELNVNALLLGDSALYLCASSWTRGYTFGSGTRLTVV.

The chain links TRBV4-1 to TRBJ1-5, with D perhaps TRBD1 (5 bases). This CDR3 region has 15 residues. The V and J ends lost 6 bases and 6 bases respectively, with 18 bases between them. Germline CDR1 MGHRA, CDR2 YSYEKL. The DNA of the CDR3 is TGCGCCAGCAGTTATATGCAGGGAGGAGGTCAGCCCCAGCATTTT. This encodes CASSYMQGGGQPQHF.

This clone was counted once. V is TRBV10-1 and J is TRBJ1-1, with D possibly matching TRBD1 (5 bases). V was shortened by 6 bases and J by 1 base, with 9 bases between the two germline ends. The CDR3 spans 13 residues. Per the germline V gene, CDR1 is WNHNN and CDR2 is SYGVQD (reference sequence). The CDR3 protein is CASRVDRNTEAFF. The CDR3 DNA follows: TGCGCCAGCAGAGTAGACAGGAACACTGAAGCTTTCTTT.

The chain carries TRBV5-1 and TRBJ2-3, with 10 bases identical to TRBD2. The CDR3 is 17 residues long. In germline, CDR1 is SGHRS, CDR2 YFSETQ. J was trimmed by 4 bases and V by 0 bases; bases with no gene match: 8. CDR3 coding DNA: TGCGCCAGCAGCTTGGATCCTAGCGGGAGCGGCGCAGATACGCAGTATTTT. Translated, it gives CASSLDPSGSGADTQYF. The full variable domain, completed using reference TRBV5-1 and TRBJ2-3, is KAGVTQTPRYLIKTRGQQVTLSCSPISGHRSVSWYQQTPGQGLQFLFEYFSETQRNKGNFPGRFSGRQFSNSRSEMNVSTLELGDSALYLCASSLDPSGSGADTQYFGPGTRLTVL.

The gene calls are TRBV10-3 and TRBJ1-4; a possible D gene is TRBD1 (6 bases). In germline, CDR1 is ENHRY, CDR2 SYGVKD. The V gene lost 5 bases and the J gene lost 4 bases, with 14 bases spanning the gap. This CDR3 comprises 15 residues. The CDR3 reads CAISPAGESNEKLFF. CDR3 nucleotide sequence: TGTGCCATCAGTCCCGCAGGGGAAAGTAATGAAAAACTGTTTTTT.

The J gene is TRBJ1-6, the V gene TRBV2; TRBD1 is a possible D gene (6 bases). The CDR3 loop spans 11 amino acids. V shed 8 bases and J shed 12 bases, with 11 bases lying between them. The germline gives CDR1 SNHLY, CDR2 FYNNEI. The CDR3 region has the DNA TGTGCCAGCGCCAGGGGCTTACCCCTCCACTTT. Its protein product is CASARGLPLHF.

The rearrangement links TRBV29-1 to TRBJ1-4; the D is unclear. In germline, CDR1 is SQVTM, CDR2 ANQGSEA. Trimming removed 4 bases from V and 4 bases from J, with 4 bases in between. The CDR3 is made up of 11 amino acids. CDR3 in amino acids: CSVASNEKLFF. CDR3 in DNA: TGCAGCGTTGCCAGTAATGAAAAACTGTTTTTT.

The chain combines TRBV28 with TRBJ1-2; TRBD1 aligns across 10 bases. V lost 2 bases, J lost 4 bases, and 7 bases stayed unmatched. Per the germline V gene, CDR1 is MDHEN and CDR2 is SYDVKM. The CDR3 has 16 residues. CDR3 loop: CASSLAGTGVGYGYTF. As DNA, the CDR3 is TGTGCCAGCAGTTTAGCCGGGACAGGGGTTGGCTATGGCTACACCTTC.

CDR3 loop: CASSLGVDEKLFF. Written as DNA, the CDR3 is TGCGCCAGCAGCTTGGGAGTTGATGAAAAACTGTTTTTT. The chain carries TRBV5-1 and TRBJ1-4; D unresolved. The CDR3 sequence is 13 residues long. Germline V gene lookup returns CDR1 SGHRS and CDR2 YFSETQ. V was cut by 0 bases and J by 6 bases, with 6 bases left in between.